Below, one T cell receptor beta chain is given with its context. Its antigen is undetermined. These data are taken from a study of identical twins. General study points: While abundant cord blood beta clonotypes carried fewer insertions, memory repertoires showed no such pattern.

One entry per CDR3 protein, called by TCRdb with MiXCR from the 5' RACE reads. The sample includes roughly 240,000 distinct CDR3 sequences, 5.5% to 8% of them seen just once. Unmatched junction bases numbered 6, after V lost 6 bases and J lost 0 bases. The length of the CDR3 is 15 residues. From germline, CDR1 is MDHEN and CDR2 SYDVKM. This sample was shared with a second study, whose subject was yellow fever vaccine responses in identical twins.

The material sequenced was memory (CD45RO+) T cells sorted from blood. This chain connects TRBV28 to TRBJ2-7; 9 bases are shared with TRBD1. The TCR was taken from a young woman in good health. This chain's CDR3 is CASSSGTGHSYEQYV. As DNA, the CDR3 is TGTGCCAGCAGCTCGGGGACAGGGCACTCCTACGAGCAGTACGTC.